This T cell receptor (beta chain) was captured in a study of blood T cell repertoires in COVID-19. Across the whole study: Some COVID-19 samples were acute and others convalescent; all came from the United States, Italy and Spain. T cells, B-cell-depleted T cells, or PBMCs supplied cDNA or gDNA.

CDR3 size: 15 residues. The J segment lost 4 bases and the V segment lost 7 bases, leaving 14 bases of the junction unmatched. The germline V gene encodes CDR1 SQVTM and CDR2 ANQGSEA. Original processing methods: Nucleated cell number was recorded as an estimate derived from reference gene primer amplification. Clones were read by immunoSEQ multiplex PCR, and TCRdb kept only the in-frame ones, dropping some. V and J calls and clone size are those listed in that table; D and trimming were worked out from the DNA. The sample has 250,000 to 300,000 clones, 89% seen once. The source is a woman aged 35 to 49 who had recovered from COVID-19. V and J are TRBV29-1 and TRBJ2-5; 8 bases agree with TRBD1. The sequenced sample consisted of peripheral blood. The CDR3 protein is CSGWNGQGAGETQYF. The CDR3 DNA follows: TGCAGCGGCTGGAATGGGCAGGGGGCAGGAGAGACCCAGTACTTC.